Listed below are T cell receptor beta chains from one sample, sequenced in a study of PD-1 blockade in mismatch repair-deficient tumors. Libraries were prepared by immunoSEQ multiplex PCR; TCRdb keeps only in-frame clonotypes and omits some of them. Here the sample spans 45,000 to 60,000 clones, roughly 78% being singletons. The sample here was peripheral blood, taken 4 weeks after starting pembrolizumab. These receptors were obtained from an adult with mismatch repair-deficient cancer. The conserved cysteine and the conserved F or W are not part of the CDR3 here. The order of the fields is J gene, D gene, V gene, CDR3 protein. A D gene is named only where the DNA matches it firmly.

J gene: TRBJ1-1; D gene: NA; V gene: TRBV25-1; CDR3 protein: ASSPGHEVAF
J gene: TRBJ1-2; D gene: NA; V gene: TRBV9; CDR3 protein: ASSETLTGFGYGYT
J gene: TRBJ1-2; D gene: NA; V gene: TRBV14; CDR3 protein: ASSPIQYGYT
J gene: TRBJ1-4; D gene: NA; V gene: TRBV5-4; CDR3 protein: ASSLAGGGEKLF
J gene: TRBJ1-1; D gene: NA; V gene: TRBV30; CDR3 protein: AWRGTGYYTEAF
J gene: TRBJ1-5; D gene: NA; V gene: TRBV7-8; CDR3 protein: ASSSTGGGQPQH
J gene: TRBJ2-6; D gene: NA; V gene: TRBV6-5; CDR3 protein: ASKPRAAGANVLT
J gene: TRBJ2-1; D gene: NA; V gene: TRBV6-5; CDR3 protein: ASSYDGTPYNEQF
J gene: TRBJ2-3; D gene: NA; V gene: TRBV5-1; CDR3 protein: ASSRNGGGSDTQY
J gene: TRBJ2-2; D gene: NA; V gene: TRBV15; CDR3 protein: ATSRDRVSRVLANTGELF
J gene: TRBJ2-7; D gene: NA; V gene: TRBV5-1; CDR3 protein: ASSLGAGGTSSYEQY
J gene: TRBJ2-1; D gene: NA; V gene: TRBV19; CDR3 protein: ASTRDSAYNEQF
J gene: TRBJ2-1; D gene: TRBD2; V gene: TRBV28; CDR3 protein: ASTSSGGSRNEQF
J gene: TRBJ2-7; D gene: NA; V gene: TRBV19; CDR3 protein: ASSMAGSLDEQY
J gene: TRBJ2-1; D gene: TRBD2; V gene: TRBV11-3; CDR3 protein: ASSATSFSSYNEQF
J gene: TRBJ2-3; D gene: NA; V gene: TRBV7-2; CDR3 protein: ASSLGRPDTQY
J gene: TRBJ2-2; D gene: TRBD2; V gene: TRBV5-4; CDR3 protein: ASSPTSGRASGELF
J gene: TRBJ2-3; D gene: TRBD2; V gene: TRBV5-1; CDR3 protein: ATSTSGAPDTQY
J gene: TRBJ2-7; D gene: TRBD1; V gene: TRBV6-5; CDR3 protein: ASSLDRDFEQY
J gene: TRBJ2-7; D gene: TRBD1; V gene: TRBV29-1; CDR3 protein: SVRDRDTYEQY
J gene: TRBJ2-1; D gene: TRBD1; V gene: TRBV6-5; CDR3 protein: ASSYQTGGNEQF
J gene: TRBJ2-3; D gene: NA; V gene: TRBV6-4; CDR3 protein: ASSVGGLSTDTQY
J gene: TRBJ2-1; D gene: NA; V gene: TRBV7-8; CDR3 protein: ASSSDRLYNEQF
J gene: TRBJ1-1; D gene: NA; V gene: TRBV5-1; CDR3 protein: ASRGVTLNTEAF
J gene: TRBJ2-1; D gene: NA; V gene: TRBV5-4; CDR3 protein: ASSLKQGFVNEQF
J gene: TRBJ1-2; D gene: NA; V gene: TRBV30; CDR3 protein: AWSVLVNYGYT
J gene: TRBJ2-1; D gene: NA; V gene: TRBV7-9; CDR3 protein: ASSPAKGNYNEQF
J gene: TRBJ2-5; D gene: TRBD2; V gene: TRBV11-3; CDR3 protein: ASSLGGLAGVETQY
J gene: TRBJ2-2; D gene: NA; V gene: TRBV21-1; CDR3 protein: ASTQQCPGELF
J gene: TRBJ2-1; D gene: TRBD2; V gene: TRBV2; CDR3 protein: ASSPGLAGLYNEQF
J gene: TRBJ1-1; D gene: NA; V gene: TRBV6-1; CDR3 protein: ASSTLDRNTEAF
J gene: TRBJ2-7; D gene: TRBD1; V gene: TRBV19; CDR3 protein: ASSRKDRGRYEQY
J gene: TRBJ2-1; D gene: TRBD2; V gene: TRBV7-9; CDR3 protein: ASSTQTTSLDEQF
J gene: TRBJ1-1; D gene: NA; V gene: TRBV30; CDR3 protein: AWATANTEAF
J gene: TRBJ1-2; D gene: NA; V gene: TRBV6-1; CDR3 protein: ASQGRGGYT
J gene: TRBJ2-2; D gene: NA; V gene: TRBV4-2; CDR3 protein: ASSQVGLIRGHGELF
J gene: TRBJ2-7; D gene: NA; V gene: TRBV13; CDR3 protein: ASSLGPEGPYEQY
J gene: TRBJ2-3; D gene: TRBD2; V gene: TRBV6-6; CDR3 protein: ASSTTVAGSWDTQY
J gene: TRBJ2-2; D gene: TRBD2; V gene: TRBV5-8; CDR3 protein: ASSFPYSGLNTGELF
J gene: TRBJ1-1; D gene: TRBD1; V gene: TRBV29-1; CDR3 protein: SVGTGGNTEAF
J gene: TRBJ1-4; D gene: NA; V gene: TRBV5-1; CDR3 protein: ASSLGRVNEKLF
J gene: TRBJ2-7; D gene: TRBD2; V gene: TRBV18; CDR3 protein: ASSPPLSGMGEQY
J gene: TRBJ2-5; D gene: NA; V gene: TRBV19; CDR3 protein: ASRRTGIETQY
J gene: TRBJ2-5; D gene: NA; V gene: TRBV7-9; CDR3 protein: ASSLISWMGETQY
J gene: TRBJ1-3; D gene: NA; V gene: TRBV7-6; CDR3 protein: ASSLYLGEKSGNTIY
J gene: TRBJ2-4; D gene: TRBD2; V gene: TRBV4-2; CDR3 protein: ASSSGLAGGPGAKNIQY
J gene: TRBJ1-2; D gene: NA; V gene: TRBV5-4; CDR3 protein: ASSSPTVPNYGYT
J gene: TRBJ1-1; D gene: TRBD1; V gene: TRBV28; CDR3 protein: ASSPSGTGYTEAF
J gene: TRBJ2-1; D gene: NA; V gene: TRBV19; CDR3 protein: ASNTLRSGSYNEQF
J gene: TRBJ1-4; D gene: NA; V gene: TRBV5-1; CDR3 protein: ASSPLGRGQEKLF
J gene: TRBJ2-2; D gene: NA; V gene: TRBV13; CDR3 protein: ASSSTRVRWTGELF